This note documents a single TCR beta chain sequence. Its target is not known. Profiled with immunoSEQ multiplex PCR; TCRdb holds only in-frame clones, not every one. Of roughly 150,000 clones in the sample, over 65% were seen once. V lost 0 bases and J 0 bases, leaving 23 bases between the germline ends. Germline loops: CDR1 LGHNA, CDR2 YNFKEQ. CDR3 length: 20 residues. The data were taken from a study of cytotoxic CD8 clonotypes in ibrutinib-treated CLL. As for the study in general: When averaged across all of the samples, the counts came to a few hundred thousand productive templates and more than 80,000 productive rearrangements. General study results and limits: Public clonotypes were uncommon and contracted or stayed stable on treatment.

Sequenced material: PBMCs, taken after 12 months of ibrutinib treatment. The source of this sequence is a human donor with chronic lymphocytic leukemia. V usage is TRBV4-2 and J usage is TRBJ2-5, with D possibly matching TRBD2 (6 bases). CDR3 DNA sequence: TGTGCCAGCAGCCAAGATCGCGGGACTTGGGTAATCAACCACCAAGAGACCCAGTACTTC. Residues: CASSQDRGTWVINHQETQYF.